This entry lists 20 T cell receptor beta chains sequenced from one sample in a study of T cell changes during pregnancy in multiple sclerosis. Clones were read by immunoSEQ multiplex PCR, and TCRdb kept only the in-frame ones, dropping some. The repertoire holds 80,000 to 100,000 clones, with approximately 93% as singletons. This material consisted of peripheral blood, taken after pregnancy. The receptors here all came from a female donor with multiple sclerosis, enrolled in a pregnancy study.

The rearrangement uses TRBV7-2 and TRBJ2-7, with TRBD2 as a possible D gene (6 bases). The CDR3 is made up of 17 amino acids. CDR1 SGHTA and CDR2 FQGNSA come from the germline V gene. V lost 4 bases and J lost 2, with 21 bases in between. Here the CDR3 reads CASSSGGVFQQTYEQYF. The CDR3 DNA reads TGTGCCAGCAGCTCAGGAGGGGTTTTCCAACAAACCTACGAGCAGTACTTC. The variable domain in full, with the rest retrieved from reference TRBV7-2 and TRBJ2-7, is GAGVSQSPSNKVTEKGKDVELRCDPISGHTALYWYRQSLGQGLEFLIYFQGNSAPDKSGLPSDRFSAERTGGSVSTLTIQRTQQEDSAVYLCASSSGGVFQQTYEQYFGPGTRLTVT.

This clone has just one count. V is TRBV5-4 and J is TRBJ2-1, with 9 bases lining up with TRBD2. The CDR3 totals 15 residues. CDR1 SGHNT and CDR2 YYREEE come from the germline V gene (reference sequence). V was pared by 4 bases and J by 7 bases, with 9 bases of the junction left unmatched. CDR3 loop: CASSVLAGEYNEQFF. Written as DNA, the CDR3 is TGTGCCAGCAGCGTGTTAGCGGGAGAGTATAATGAGCAGTTCTTC.

Only a few counts were recorded for this clone. The gene calls are TRBV9 and TRBJ1-1; D unresolved. This CDR3 has 14 residues. V lost 4 bases to trimming and J lost 0 bases, with 10 bases between them. CDR1 and CDR2 from the germline V gene are SGDLS and YYNGEE. The CDR3 is CASSFLEVNTEAFF. The CDR3 nucleotides read TGTGCCAGCAGCTTTCTAGAGGTGAACACTGAAGCTTTCTTT. Together with reference TRBV9 and TRBJ1-1, the CDR3 gives the full variable domain: DSGVTQTPKHLITATGQRVTLRCSPRSGDLSVYWYQQSLDQGLQFLIQYYNGEERAKGNILERFSAQQFPDLHSELNLSSLELGDSALYFCASSFLEVNTEAFFGQGTRLTVV.

This chain links TRBV2 with TRBJ1-2; 12 nucleotides match TRBD1. The germline CDR1 and CDR2 sequences are SNHLY and FYNNEI. This CDR3 contains 15 residues. The V gene end was trimmed by 10 bases and the J gene end by 3 bases; junction bases not matched to a gene: 9. The DNA of the CDR3 is TGTGCCACCTCCCGGGACAGGGGGCGCGACTATGGCTACACCTTC. Translation gives CATSRDRGRDYGYTF.

This clone came up once. The V and J genes are TRBV19 and TRBJ1-1; the D gene is possibly TRBD1 (6 bases). The length of the CDR3 is 15 residues. Germline lookup yields CDR1 LNHDA and CDR2 SQIVND (reference sequence). V was trimmed by 6 bases and J by 4 bases, leaving 18 bases between them. CDR3 residues: CASSLIQGIRTEAFF. In DNA form, the CDR3 reads TGTGCCAGTAGCCTAATACAGGGAATACGCACTGAAGCTTTCTTT.

The chain is built from TRBV19 and TRBJ2-7; 9 bases line up with TRBD2. J lost 4 bases, V lost 3 bases, and 4 bases had no gene match. From germline, CDR1 is LNHDA and CDR2 SQIVND (reference sequence). The CDR3 extends over 14 amino acids. The CDR3 coding sequence is TGTGCCAGTAGTATGAGGCTAGCGGGATACGAGCAGTACTTC. This encodes CASSMRLAGYEQYF.

This rearrangement joins TRBV11-2 to TRBJ2-3, with D perhaps TRBD2 (5 bases). The CDR3 runs to 15 residues. The germline V gene has CDR1 SGHAT and CDR2 FQNNGV. The V end lost 2 bases, the J end lost 4 bases, and 13 bases lay between the germline ends. CDR3 sequence: CASSLSGIGPDTQYF. The DNA for the CDR3 is TGTGCCAGCAGCTTATCGGGGATCGGGCCAGATACGCAGTATTTT.

The V call is TRBV4-1, the J call TRBJ2-7; 8 bases fit TRBD1. The CDR3 is made up of 15 amino acids. Germline V gene sequence: CDR1 MGHRA, CDR2 YSYEKL. V was pared by 3 bases and J by 6 bases, with 10 bases of the junction left unmatched. The DNA of the CDR3 is TGCGCCAGCAGCCAGCCCGGGGCAGGGGGCGGCGAGCAGTACTTC. Amino acid sequence: CASSQPGAGGGEQYF.

As DNA, the CDR3 is TGTGCCAGCAGCTTACAGGGGGGTACTGAAGCTTTCTTT. It translates to CASSLQGGTEAFF. The chain joins TRBV11-2 to TRBJ1-1; 7 bases match TRBD1. Germline-derived CDR1 and CDR2 are SGHAT and FQNNGV. V shed 2 bases and J 5 bases; nucleotides not matched to a gene: 2. The CDR3 consists of 13 residues.

V is TRBV6-5 and J is TRBJ1-4, with D hard to call. There are 13 residues in the CDR3. V gave up 6 bases and J gave up 2 bases, with 7 bases separating them. The germline gives CDR1 MNHEY, CDR2 SVGAGI. The CDR3 DNA follows: TGTGCCAGCAGAACAGTTACTAATGAAAAACTGTTTTTT. This gives the protein CASRTVTNEKLFF.

The rearrangement links TRBV30 to TRBJ1-5; 9 bases match TRBD1. The ends lost 2 bases at V and 3 bases at J; junction bases unmatched: 2. This CDR3 is built from 14 residues. Germline CDR1 and CDR2: GTSNPN and SVGIG (reference sequence). Here the CDR3 reads CAWSRTGVNQPQHF. For the CDR3, the DNA is TGTGCCTGGAGTAGGACAGGGGTCAATCAGCCCCAGCATTTT.

The genes are TRBV5-4 and TRBJ2-5, with D tentatively TRBD2 (5 bases). CDR3 length: 16 amino acids. Germline CDR1 reads SGHNT; CDR2 reads YYREEE (reference sequence). Trimming took off 4 bases at V and 1 base at J, with 17 bases between the two ends. In nucleotides, the CDR3 is TGTGCCAGCAGCCCGGACCGGGGTGGCAGCCAAGAGACCCAGTACTTC. Protein product: CASSPDRGGSQETQYF.

The chain combines TRBV9 with TRBJ2-1, with 10 positions matching TRBD2. The CDR3 has 16 residues. V gave up 1 base and J gave up 7 bases; unmatched junction bases: 8. Looked up from germline, CDR1 is SGDLS and CDR2 is YYNGEE. The CDR3 nucleotides read TGTGCCAGCAGCGTAAAGCCTAGCGGGAGACCAAATGAGCAGTTCTTC. Translated: CASSVKPSGRPNEQFF.

The chain joins TRBV11-2 to TRBJ2-4; 11 nucleotides agree with TRBD1. The CDR3 covers 18 residues. CDR1 and CDR2 (germline): SGHAT, FQNNGV. V gave up 4 bases and J gave up 0 bases; unmatched junction bases: 8. CDR3 DNA sequence: TGTGCCAGCAGCTACGTCATCGGACAGGGGGCAGCCAAAAACATTCAGTACTTC. It codes for CASSYVIGQGAAKNIQYF.

The chain combines TRBV7-2 with TRBJ2-1; 13 nucleotides agree with TRBD2. The junction had 7 bases not matched to a gene; V was cut back by 5 bases and J by 6 bases. Per the germline V gene, CDR1 is SGHTA and CDR2 is FQGNSA. The CDR3 contains 16 residues. The CDR3 is CASSKRLAGGRNEQFF. CDR3 nucleotides: TGTGCCAGCAGCAAACGACTAGCGGGAGGCCGCAATGAGCAGTTCTTC.

CDR3 residues: CASSPAGVQGYTF. CDR3 nucleotide sequence: TGTGCCAGCTCACCAGCAGGGGTACAGGGCTACACCTTC. The chain links TRBV18 to TRBJ1-2; D may be TRBD1 (6 bases). V was trimmed by 2 bases and J by 8 bases, leaving 12 bases between them. The germline gives CDR1 KGHSH, CDR2 LQKENI. This CDR3 contains 13 residues.

The V and J genes are TRBV6-1 and TRBJ1-3; perhaps TRBD1 as D (5 bases). Germline CDR1 MNHNS, CDR2 SASEGT. Trimming pared 6 bases from V and 4 bases from J, leaving 16 bases between. CDR3 size: 15 residues. The CDR3 sequence is CASRGERSAGNTIYF. DNA for the CDR3: TGTGCCAGCAGAGGGGAAAGGAGTGCCGGAAACACCATATATTTT.

The rearrangement uses TRBV30 and TRBJ1-4; D unclear. Germline V lookup: CDR1 GTSNPN, CDR2 SVGIG (reference sequence). V lost 2 bases and J lost 2, with 15 bases in between. The CDR3 runs 16 residues. The CDR3 DNA reads as TGTGCCTGGAGTTGGGTCGGCGGGCCCACTAATGAAAAACTGTTTTTT. It codes for CAWSWVGGPTNEKLFF.

The rearrangement uses TRBV27 and TRBJ2-7, with D maybe TRBD1 (5 bases). From germline, CDR1 is MNHEY and CDR2 SMNVEV (reference sequence). The CDR3 totals 13 residues. The germline V and J ends were trimmed by 2 bases and 4 bases, with 9 bases remaining between them. The CDR3 DNA reads as TGTGCCAGCAGTTTAATAAGGGGATACGAGCAGTACTTC. This translates into CASSLIRGYEQYF.

V and J are TRBV7-6 and TRBJ2-7, with D perhaps TRBD1 (6 bases). CDR1 and CDR2 from the germline V gene are SGHVS and FNYEAQ. V shed 5 bases and J shed 3 bases, with 14 bases lying between them. CDR3 length equals 14 residues. The CDR3 sequence: CASSLGHRNYEQYF. CDR3 DNA: TGTGCCAGCAGCCTGGGACACAGGAACTACGAGCAGTACTTC. Together with reference TRBV7-6 and TRBJ2-7, the CDR3 gives the full variable domain: GAGVSQSPRYKVTKRGQDVALRCDPISGHVSLYWYRQALGQGPEFLTYFNYEAQQDKSGLPNDRFSAERPEGSISTLTIQRTEQRDSAMYRCASSLGHRNYEQYFGPGTRLTVT.